Listed here are 13 T cell receptor beta chains from one sample, sequenced in a study of T cells in Graves' hyperthyroidism and ophthalmopathy. The CDR3 regions of TCR beta were amplified from RNA transcripts. HTBI primers were employed in a first-round RT-PCR of the TCR CDR3. One entry per CDR3 protein, called by TCRdb with MiXCR from the multiplex PCR reads. The data show more than 600,000 distinct CDR3 sequences, about 15% seen once. Sample: blood. These receptors were collected from a man younger than 30 with Graves' hyperthyroidism.

This clonotype was seen only a few times. The genes are TRBV12-3 or TRBV12-4 and TRBJ1-5, with D possibly TRBD1 on 6 matching bases. The V end was cut by 8 bases, the J end by 3 bases, with 17 bases between. CDR3 length: 15 amino acids. CDR3 nucleotides: TGTGCCAGCGGTACAGGGAGTCTAATCAATCAGCCCCAGCATTTT. Translated, it gives CASGTGSLINQPQHF.

This clonotype was detected only a few times. V usage is TRBV19 and J usage is TRBJ1-2; 8 nucleotides align to TRBD1. Germline V gene data show CDR1 as LNHDA and CDR2 as SQIVND (reference sequence). With 5 bases clipped from V and 3 bases from J, the junction kept 8 bases outside the gene matches. The CDR3 contains 15 residues. Here the CDR3 reads CASSLQGDQDYGYTF. The CDR3 bases are TGTGCCAGTAGTCTACAGGGGGATCAGGACTATGGCTACACCTTC.

This clonotype was seen a few times. The chain recombines TRBV2 with TRBJ1-3; 10 bases fit TRBD1. Per the germline V gene, CDR1 is SNHLY and CDR2 is FYNNEI. The CDR3 has 18 amino acids. The V segment lost 6 bases and the J segment 1 base; nucleotides outside the gene matches: 12. CDR3 region: CASRVPGQGHSSGNTIYF. CDR3 sequence (DNA): TGTGCCAGCAGAGTCCCGGGACAGGGGCATTCGTCTGGAAACACCATATATTTT.

This clonotype came up many times. This rearrangement joins TRBV12-3 or TRBV12-4 to TRBJ2-5; D might be TRBD1 or TRBD2, each matching 7 bases. With 3 bases removed from V and 5 bases from J, the gap between germline ends came to 13 bases. This CDR3 contains 14 residues. CDR3 sequence (DNA): TGTGCCAGCAGTTTCGGGCAGGGGGGGGAGACCCAGTACTTC. It specifies CASSFGQGGETQYF.

This clonotype has ten or more counts. This chain joins TRBV27 and TRBJ1-2; D gene ambiguous. V lost 1 base and J 1 base, leaving 10 bases between the germline ends. Germline V lookup: CDR1 MNHEY, CDR2 SMNVEV (reference sequence). This CDR3 is 15 amino acids long. The CDR3 region has the DNA TGTGCCAGCAGTTTATTCCCCGGGGATAACTATGGCTACACCTTC. Its protein is CASSLFPGDNYGYTF.

The rearrangement uses TRBV14 and TRBJ2-1, with 8 bases that match TRBD2. The CDR3 has 17 residues. Germline V gene data show CDR1 as SGHDN and CDR2 as FVKESK. The junction had 5 bases not matched to a gene; V was cut back by 1 base and J by 0 bases. The CDR3 loop is CASSQGRGRSSYNEQFF. The DNA for the CDR3 is TGTGCCAGCAGCCAAGGCCGCGGGAGGAGCTCCTACAATGAGCAGTTCTTC.

The V gene is TRBV6-1, the J gene TRBJ2-7; 7 bases are shared with TRBD1. The CDR3 is 14 residues long. Germline CDR1 is MNHNS and CDR2 is SASEGT. J gave up 5 bases and V 7 bases, and 11 bases lay outside the gene matches. Written as DNA, the CDR3 is TGTGCCAGCACCTCTACAGGGGCGAGGAACGAGCAGTACTTC. Translation gives CASTSTGARNEQYF.

This clonotype showed up many times. The J gene is TRBJ2-1, the V gene TRBV7-2; 9 bases map to TRBD2. The CDR3 covers 16 residues. Trimming removed 3 bases from V and 7 bases from J; junction bases left unmatched: 10. The germline CDR1 and CDR2 sequences are SGHTA and FQGNSA. This chain's CDR3 is CASSFLFSGSGNEQFF. The CDR3 nucleotides are TGTGCCAGCAGCTTTCTATTTAGCGGGAGTGGGAATGAGCAGTTCTTC.

This chain connects TRBV7-9 to TRBJ2-2; D unclear. Germline V gene lookup returns CDR1 SEHNR and CDR2 FQNEAQ (reference sequence). Trimming removed 6 bases at V and 6 bases at J, with 11 bases between. The CDR3 has 13 residues. CDR3 amino acids: CASSSWAAGELFF. For the CDR3, the DNA is TGTGCCAGCAGTTCCTGGGCGGCCGGGGAGCTGTTTTTT. Based on the CDR3 plus reference TRBV7-9 and TRBJ2-2, the full variable domain is DTGVSQNPRHKITKRGQNVTFRCDPISEHNRLYWYRQTLGQGPEFLTYFQNEAQLEKSRLLSDRFSAERPKGSFSTLEIQRTEQGDSAMYLCASSSWAAGELFFGEGSRLTVL.

This clonotype was detected only a few times. The V and J genes are TRBV3-1 and TRBJ2-1, with D maybe TRBD2 (5 bases). Germline CDR1 LGHDT, CDR2 YNNKEL (reference sequence). V was trimmed by 1 base and J by 2 bases, leaving 15 bases between them. The CDR3 sequence is 17 residues long. The CDR3 protein is CASSQAWGAVAYNEQFF. The CDR3 coding sequence is TGTGCCAGCAGCCAAGCGTGGGGAGCTGTTGCCTACAATGAGCAGTTCTTC.

The CDR3 nucleotides read TGTGCCAGCAGTGCTCGGACTGCGCCGATCATCACAGATACGCAGTATTTT. It codes for CASSARTAPIITDTQYF. The genes are TRBV6-1 and TRBJ2-3; D possibly corresponds to TRBD2 (5 bases). Germline-derived CDR1 and CDR2 are MNHNS and SASEGT. The germline V and J ends were trimmed by 4 bases and 2 bases, with 19 bases remaining between them. The length of the CDR3 is 17 residues.

This clonotype turned up a few times. V and J are TRBV7-9 and TRBJ1-2, with 8 nucleotides matching TRBD1. The CDR3 spans 17 residues. Trimming took 4 bases from V and 0 from J; bases not matched to a gene: 10. CDR1 is SEHNR and CDR2 is FQNEAQ in the germline V gene (reference sequence). The CDR3 DNA reads as TGTGCCAGCAGCTCTTCCGTTGTGACAGGGGCTAACTATGGCTACACCTTC. Its protein product is CASSSSVVTGANYGYTF.

The chain employs TRBV20-1 and TRBJ1-1; D remains unclear. V was clipped by 2 bases and J by 4 bases, with 14 bases between them. Germline V gives CDR1 DFQATT, CDR2 SNEGSKA (reference sequence). This CDR3 is 14 amino acids long. In DNA form, the CDR3 reads TGCAGTGCTAGAAAGGCCACAGCCCCCACTGAAGCTTTCTTT. Residues: CSARKATAPTEAFF.